The count of the clone carrying this T cell receptor beta chain is one. What it recognizes is unknown. The unexposed donors gave CD4+ T cells in about 2011-2019, prior to COVID-19. After approximately ten days of culture, CD4+ T cells were isolated. Cells permitting, SARS-CoV-2 S/N and four cold-coronavirus spikes were tested on unexposed-donor CD4+ T cells. The sample originates from a study of CD4 T cells in relation to SARS-CoV-2 and coronaviruses. Study context: PBMCs were cultured with antigen for nine to eleven days before TCR beta sequencing.

Germline lookup yields CDR1 KGHSH and CDR2 LQKENI. The germline V and J ends were trimmed by 6 bases and 3 bases, with 12 bases remaining between them. The CDR3 consists of 14 residues. Generated by immunoSEQ multiplex PCR, the TCRdb table keeps only in-frame clones and is missing some. The table records some 25,000 clones, roughly 82% of them present only once. The sequenced sample was CD4+ T cells from PBMCs, cultured in vitro. The receptor was isolated from a human donor in good health. The chain couples TRBV18 to TRBJ1-5, with D perhaps matching TRBD1 (5 bases). The CDR3 loop reads CASSLWDSNQPQHF. CDR3 sequence (DNA): TGTGCCAGCTCCTTATGGGACTCCAATCAGCCCCAGCATTTT.